This T cell receptor beta chain was retrieved from a study of cytomegalovirus exposure and HLA in healthy donors. About this clone itself: The antigen remains unidentified. This specimen includes other DNA sequences encoding the same CDR3.

General observations from the study: A reported reduction in N-insertions relative to the approximately 640-donor mean was seen in an Asian-associated ancestry cluster in a later analysis. There were some public TCRs occurring in many donors, but most TCR sequences were rare. Follow-up analysis seemed to connect common viral pathogens with several of the most significant clusters identified.

Amplification used 60 Vbeta primers and 13 Jbeta primers. Some clones are missing from TCRdb's copy, which holds only in-frame ones; the method was immunoSEQ multiplex PCR. Of roughly 100,000 clones in the sample, around 70% were seen once. The receptor was isolated from a man aged 25 to 45 in good health and CMV-seronegative. The sequencing input was PBMCs.

In DNA, the CDR3 is TGTGCCAGCAGCCTGGGGACAGGGGCTTACAATGAGCAGTTCTTC. It encodes CASSLGTGAYNEQFF. The V call is TRBV11-2, the J call TRBJ2-1, with TRBD1 identical over 10 bases. Germline assignment: CDR1 SGHAT and CDR2 FQNNGV. This CDR3 has 15 amino acids. V gave up 5 bases and J gave up 4 bases; unmatched junction bases: 5.